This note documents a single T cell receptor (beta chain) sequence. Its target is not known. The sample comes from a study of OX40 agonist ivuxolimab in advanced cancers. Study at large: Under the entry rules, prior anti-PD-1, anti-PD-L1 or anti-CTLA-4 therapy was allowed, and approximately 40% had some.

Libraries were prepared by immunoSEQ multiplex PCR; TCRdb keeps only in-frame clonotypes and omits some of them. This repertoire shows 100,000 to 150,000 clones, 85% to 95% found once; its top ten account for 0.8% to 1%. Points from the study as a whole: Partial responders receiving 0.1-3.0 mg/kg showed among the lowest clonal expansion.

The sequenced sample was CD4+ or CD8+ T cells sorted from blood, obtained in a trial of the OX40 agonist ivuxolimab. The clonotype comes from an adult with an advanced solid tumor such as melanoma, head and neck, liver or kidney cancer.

In DNA, the CDR3 is TGTGCCAGTAGTGTGGGGGCGGGCAATCAGCCCCAGCATTTT. Protein: CASSVGAGNQPQHF. The rearrangement links TRBV19 to TRBJ1-5, with TRBD1 as a possible D gene (6 bases). CDR1 is LNHDA, CDR2 SQIVND, per germline (reference sequence). The V and J ends lost 5 bases and 2 bases respectively, with 10 bases between them. The CDR3 has 14 residues.